The T cell receptor (beta chain) described here comes from a study of beta chain features in type 1 diabetes. Study results and limitations: Type 1 diabetes patients had VDJ junctions that carried fewer insertions and more deletions.

Germline lookup yields CDR1 SGHDT and CDR2 YYEEEE. The V and J ends lost 2 bases and 2 bases respectively, with 6 bases between them. The CDR3 sequence is 13 residues long. What was sequenced were expressed TCRB transcripts, since all of the isolated RNA had been reverse transcribed. The table came from immunoSEQ multiplex PCR; TCRdb's copy has only in-frame clones and leaves some out. The repertoire has some 900,000 clones, 17% of them found once; the top ten carry 0.02% to 0.025%. Turning to this clone: What it recognizes is unknown.

Sequences were obtained from naive CD4+ T cells from blood. This sequence originates from a woman aged 18-29 years in good health. The rearrangement links TRBV5-6 to TRBJ2-3; no clear D gene. This CDR3 reads CASSFQVTDTQYF. CDR3 DNA: TGTGCCAGCAGCTTCCAGGTCACAGATACGCAGTATTTT.